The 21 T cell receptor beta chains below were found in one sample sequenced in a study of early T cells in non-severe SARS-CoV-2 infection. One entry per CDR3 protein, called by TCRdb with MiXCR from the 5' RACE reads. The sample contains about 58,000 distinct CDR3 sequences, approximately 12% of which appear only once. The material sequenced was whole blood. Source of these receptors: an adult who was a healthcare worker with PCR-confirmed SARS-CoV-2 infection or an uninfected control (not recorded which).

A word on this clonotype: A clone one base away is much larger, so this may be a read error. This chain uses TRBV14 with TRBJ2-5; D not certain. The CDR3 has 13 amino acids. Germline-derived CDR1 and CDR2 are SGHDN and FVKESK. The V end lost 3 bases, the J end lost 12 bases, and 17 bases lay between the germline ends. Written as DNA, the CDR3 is TGTGCCAGCAGCCAGATACTTCTAAGTTCCGAGTACTTC. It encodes CASSQILLSSEYF.

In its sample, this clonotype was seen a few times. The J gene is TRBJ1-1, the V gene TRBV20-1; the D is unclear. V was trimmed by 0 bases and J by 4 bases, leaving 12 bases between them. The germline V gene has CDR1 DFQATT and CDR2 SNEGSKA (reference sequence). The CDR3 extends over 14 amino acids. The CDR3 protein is CSAREGSFATEAFF. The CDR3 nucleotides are TGCAGTGCTAGAGAAGGTTCGTTTGCCACTGAAGCTTTCTTT.

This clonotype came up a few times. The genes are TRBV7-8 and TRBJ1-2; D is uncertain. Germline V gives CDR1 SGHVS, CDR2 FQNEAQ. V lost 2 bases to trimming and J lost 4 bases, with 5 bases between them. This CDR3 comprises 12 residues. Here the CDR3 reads CASSLFSYGYTF. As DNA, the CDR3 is TGTGCCAGCAGCTTATTTAGCTATGGCTACACCTTC.

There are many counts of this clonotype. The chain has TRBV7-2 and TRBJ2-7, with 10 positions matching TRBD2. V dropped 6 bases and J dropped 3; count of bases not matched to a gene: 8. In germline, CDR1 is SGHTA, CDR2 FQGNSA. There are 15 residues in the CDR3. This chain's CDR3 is CASRPPGLADYEQYF. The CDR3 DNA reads TGTGCCAGCAGGCCCCCCGGACTAGCGGACTACGAGCAGTACTTC.

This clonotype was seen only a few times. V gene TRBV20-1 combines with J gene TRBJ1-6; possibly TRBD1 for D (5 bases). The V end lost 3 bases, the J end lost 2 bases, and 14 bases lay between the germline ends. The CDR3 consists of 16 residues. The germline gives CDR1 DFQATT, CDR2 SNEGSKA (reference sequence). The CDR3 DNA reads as TGCAGTGCTAGGGGGGAGGTTGGCGCCTATAATTCACCCCTCCACTTT. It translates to CSARGEVGAYNSPLHF.

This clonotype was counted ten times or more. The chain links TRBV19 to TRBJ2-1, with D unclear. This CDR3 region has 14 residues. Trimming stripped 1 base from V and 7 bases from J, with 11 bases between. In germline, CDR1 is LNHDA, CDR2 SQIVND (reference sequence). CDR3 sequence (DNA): TGTGCCAGTAGTATAGTCAAAAATTGGAATGAGCAGTTCTTC. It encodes CASSIVKNWNEQFF.

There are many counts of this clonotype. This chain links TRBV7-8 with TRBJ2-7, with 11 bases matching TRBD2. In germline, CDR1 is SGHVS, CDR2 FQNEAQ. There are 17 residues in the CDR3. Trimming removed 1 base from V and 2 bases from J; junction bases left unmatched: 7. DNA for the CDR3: TGTGCCAGCAGCTTAGTCGGGGGACTAGCGGTTACCTACGAGCAGTACTTC. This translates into CASSLVGGLAVTYEQYF.

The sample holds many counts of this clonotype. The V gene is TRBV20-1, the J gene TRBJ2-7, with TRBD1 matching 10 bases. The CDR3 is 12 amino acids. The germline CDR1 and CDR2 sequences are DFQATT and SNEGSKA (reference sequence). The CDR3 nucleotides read TGCAGGCTGGGACAGGGGACCTACGAGCAGTACTTC. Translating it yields CRLGQGTYEQYF.

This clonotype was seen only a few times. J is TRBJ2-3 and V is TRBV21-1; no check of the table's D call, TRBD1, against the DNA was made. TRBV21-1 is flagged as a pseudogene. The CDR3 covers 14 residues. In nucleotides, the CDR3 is TGTGCCAGCCGGACAGGTGGTCCCACAGATACGCAGTATTTT. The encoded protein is CASRTGGPTDTQYF.

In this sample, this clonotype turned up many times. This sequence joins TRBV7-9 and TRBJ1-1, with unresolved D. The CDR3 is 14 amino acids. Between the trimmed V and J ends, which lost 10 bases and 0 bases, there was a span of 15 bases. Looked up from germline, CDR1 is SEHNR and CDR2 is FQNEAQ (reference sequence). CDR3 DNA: TGTGCCATAGTTAATGGGGTTTTGAACACTGAAGCTTTCTTT. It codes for CAIVNGVLNTEAFF.

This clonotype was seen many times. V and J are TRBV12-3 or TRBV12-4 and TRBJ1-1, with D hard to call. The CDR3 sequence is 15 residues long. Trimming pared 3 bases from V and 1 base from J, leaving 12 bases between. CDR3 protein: CASSLASLRNTEAFF. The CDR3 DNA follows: TGTGCCAGCAGTTTGGCTTCTCTTAGGAACACTGAAGCTTTCTTT.

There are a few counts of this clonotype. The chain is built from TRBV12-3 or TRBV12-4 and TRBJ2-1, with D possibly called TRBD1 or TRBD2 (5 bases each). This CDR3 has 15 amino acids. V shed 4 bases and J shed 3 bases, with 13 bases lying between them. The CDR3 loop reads CASSWGWGNYNEQFF. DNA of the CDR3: TGTGCCAGCAGTTGGGGGTGGGGAAACTACAATGAGCAGTTCTTC.

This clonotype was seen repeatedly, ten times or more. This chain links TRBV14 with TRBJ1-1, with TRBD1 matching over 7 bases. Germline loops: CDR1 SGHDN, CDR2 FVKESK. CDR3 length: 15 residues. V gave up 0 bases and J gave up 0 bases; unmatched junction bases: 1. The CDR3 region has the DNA TGTGCCAGCAGCCAAGAAGGGACAGTGAACACTGAAGCTTTCTTT. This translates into CASSQEGTVNTEAFF.

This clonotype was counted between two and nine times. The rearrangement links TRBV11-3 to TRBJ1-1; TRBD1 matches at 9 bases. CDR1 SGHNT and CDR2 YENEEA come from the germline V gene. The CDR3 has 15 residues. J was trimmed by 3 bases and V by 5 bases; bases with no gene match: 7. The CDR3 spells CASSKGQGTDTEAFF. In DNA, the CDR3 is TGTGCCAGCAGCAAAGGACAGGGGACAGACACTGAAGCTTTCTTT.

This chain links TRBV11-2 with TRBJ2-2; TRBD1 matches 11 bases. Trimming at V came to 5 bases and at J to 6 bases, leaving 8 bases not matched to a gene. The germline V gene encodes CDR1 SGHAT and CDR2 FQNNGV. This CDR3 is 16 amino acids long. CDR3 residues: CASSPAGGQGAGELFF. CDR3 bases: TGTGCCAGCAGCCCCGCCGGGGGACAGGGGGCCGGGGAGCTGTTTTTT.

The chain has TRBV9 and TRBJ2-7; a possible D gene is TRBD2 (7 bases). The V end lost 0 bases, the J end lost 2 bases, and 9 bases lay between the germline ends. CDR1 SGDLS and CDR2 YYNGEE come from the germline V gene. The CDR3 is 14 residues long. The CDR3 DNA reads TGTGCCAGCAGCGTAGGAGGGGGGGCCTACGAGCAGTACTTC. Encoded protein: CASSVGGGAYEQYF.

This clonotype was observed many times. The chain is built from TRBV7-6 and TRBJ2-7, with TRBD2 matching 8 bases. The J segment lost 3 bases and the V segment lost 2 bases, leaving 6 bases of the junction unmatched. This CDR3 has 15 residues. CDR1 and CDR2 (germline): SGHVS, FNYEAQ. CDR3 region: CASSLTPGLDYEQYF. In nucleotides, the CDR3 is TGTGCCAGCAGCTTAACCCCGGGACTAGACTACGAGCAGTACTTC.

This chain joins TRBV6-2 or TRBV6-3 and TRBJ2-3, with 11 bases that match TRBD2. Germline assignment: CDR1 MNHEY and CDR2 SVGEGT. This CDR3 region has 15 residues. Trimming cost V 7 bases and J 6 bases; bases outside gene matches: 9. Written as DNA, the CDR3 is TGTGCCAGCACCCCCGGGACTAGCGGAAGGGATACGCAGTATTTT. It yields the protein CASTPGTSGRDTQYF.

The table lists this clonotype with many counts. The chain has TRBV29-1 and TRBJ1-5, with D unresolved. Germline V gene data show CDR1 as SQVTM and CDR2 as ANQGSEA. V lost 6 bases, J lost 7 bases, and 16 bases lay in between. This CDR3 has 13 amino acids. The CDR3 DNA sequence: TGCAGCGTGCTTACGGTAGCGGGACAGCCCCAGCATTTT. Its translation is CSVLTVAGQPQHF.

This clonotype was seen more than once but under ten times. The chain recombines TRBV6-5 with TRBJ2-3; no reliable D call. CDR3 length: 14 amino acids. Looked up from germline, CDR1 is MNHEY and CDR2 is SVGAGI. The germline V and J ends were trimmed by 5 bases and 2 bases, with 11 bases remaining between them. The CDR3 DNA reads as TGTGCCAGCAGTCTGGGATTCCACACAGATACGCAGTATTTT. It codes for CASSLGFHTDTQYF.

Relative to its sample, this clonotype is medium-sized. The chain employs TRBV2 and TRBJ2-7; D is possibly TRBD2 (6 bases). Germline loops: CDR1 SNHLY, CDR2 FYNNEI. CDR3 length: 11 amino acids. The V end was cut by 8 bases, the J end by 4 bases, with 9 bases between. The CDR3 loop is CASGREYEQYF. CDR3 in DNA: TGTGCCAGCGGACGGGAGTACGAGCAGTACTTC.